A selection of T cell receptor beta chains follows, all from one sample in a study of blood T cell repertoires in COVID-19. Assay used: immunoSEQ multiplex PCR; TCRdb lists only in-frame clones, some missing. Of some 240,000 clones in the sample, 81% were seen once. Sequencing was performed on peripheral blood. The receptors come from a woman aged 80 or older with COVID-19, enrolled during active disease. Both conserved end residues are part of each CDR3. The D gene is left open where the match is weak. Clone size is shown for a subset of rows, as once, few, many or a class of expanded clone.

>TRBJ1-5|TRBD1|TRBV29-1|.
TGCAGCGTAGCAGGGGGGTCGGGGCAGCCCCAGCATTTT
CSVAGGSGQPQHF
>TRBJ2-1|.|TRBV14|.
TGTGCCAGCAGCCAAGGTTTGAGCCGGACACCAAACAATGAGCAGTTCTTC
CASSQGLSRTPNNEQFF
>TRBJ2-6|.|TRBV6-6|.
TGTGCCAGTCGTTCGGAGTCCGGGGCCAACGTCCTGACTTTC
CASRSESGANVLTF
>TRBJ2-2|.|TRBV4-3|.
TGCGCCAGCAGCCTCCTATACACCGGGGAGCTGTTTTTT
CASSLLYTGELFF
>TRBJ2-2|.|TRBV28|.
TGTGCCAGCAGTTTTCGCCAGGCGTTCACCGGGGAGCTGTTTTTT
CASSFRQAFTGELFF
>TRBJ2-7|TRBD1|TRBV6-2/TRBV6-3|many
TGTGCCAGCAGTCCCCCCGGGACAGGGTCCCACGAGCAGTACTTC
CASSPPGTGSHEQYF
>TRBJ2-5|.|TRBV18|once
TGTGCCAGCTCACCGCTTGCAGGCCTCGGCGAGACCCAGTACTTC
CASSPLAGLGETQYF
>TRBJ2-3|.|TRBV18|.
TGTGCCAGCTCACAACTGAGCACAGATACGCAGTATTTT
CASSQLSTDTQYF
>TRBJ2-1|.|TRBV2|.
TGTGCCAGCCGCAGAGGACTAAACAATGAGCAGTTCTTC
CASRRGLNNEQFF
>TRBJ1-5|.|TRBV5-6|.
TGTGCCAGCAATAAGGTAGGCGGGCCGGACAATCAGCCCCAGCATTTT
CASNKVGGPDNQPQHF
>TRBJ2-5|.|TRBV7-3|once
TGTGCCAGCAGCTTAACCTTACAAGAGACCCAGTACTTC
CASSLTLQETQYF
>TRBJ2-3|.|TRBV5-1|.
TGCGCCACTGTGGGGGCAGGCACAGATACGCAGTATTTT
CATVGAGTDTQYF
>TRBJ1-2|.|TRBV19|.
TGTGCCAGTAGTATCTCGGGGGGGCACCCGGAGGGCTACACCTTC
CASSISGGHPEGYTF
>TRBJ2-3|.|TRBV19|.
TGTGCCAGTAGTACGGACCCTTCCCGGAGGACAGATACGCAGTATTTT
CASSTDPSRRTDTQYF
>TRBJ1-2|TRBD1|TRBV5-1|.
TGCGCCAGCAGCCCAGGGACAGGGGGATACACCTTC
CASSPGTGGYTF
>TRBJ1-2|.|TRBV21-1|.
TGTGCCAGCAGCCCATCATGTACAGGGTCAGACGGCTACACCTTC
CASSPSCTGSDGYTF
>TRBJ1-2|.|TRBV5-1|.
TGCGCCAGCAGCTTGTTCGTAGCGGGTGGCTACACCTTC
CASSLFVAGGYTF
>TRBJ2-1|.|TRBV5-1|.
TGCGCCAGCAGCTGGGTAAGGGGTGAGCAGTTCTTC
CASSWVRGEQFF